The clone carrying this TCR beta chain was counted between two and nine times. Its cognate antigen is unknown. The data stem from a study of cytomegalovirus exposure and HLA in healthy donors. Findings of the study overall: In a later analysis, across HLA loci, associated TCR counts were highest for DRB1, lowest for HLA-C.

Germline CDR1 reads LNHNV; CDR2 reads YYDKDF (reference sequence). V lost 2 bases, J lost 4 bases, and 5 bases stayed unmatched. The CDR3 is 15 amino acids. 60 Vbeta and 13 Jbeta primers were used in PCR. Clones were read by immunoSEQ multiplex PCR, and TCRdb kept only the in-frame ones, dropping some. The repertoire consists of more than 130,000 clones, with 80% occurring once and the leading ten covering around 2%. V and J are TRBV15 and TRBJ2-1, with 7 bases lining up with TRBD1. What was sequenced was PBMCs. The sequence was collected from a man between 25 and 39 years old in good health and CMV-seronegative. CDR3 sequence: CATSRLTTGYNEQFF. CDR3 nucleotide sequence: TGTGCCACCAGCAGACTAACGACAGGGTACAATGAGCAGTTCTTC.